A single sample gave rise to the 13 T cell receptor beta chains below, sequenced in a study of cytomegalovirus exposure and HLA in healthy donors. This PCR relied on a set of 60 Vbeta primers and 13 Jbeta primers. Only in-frame clones appear in the TCRdb table, and some are missing; sequencing was by immunoSEQ multiplex PCR. In the table there are about 170,000 clones, approximately 82% of which are singletons. The specimen was PBMCs. Receptors originate from a male donor in good health and CMV-seronegative.

This chain links TRBV27 with TRBJ2-2, with D possibly being TRBD2 (6 bases). The V gene's germline CDR1 is MNHEY and CDR2 SMNVEV (reference sequence). This CDR3 has 14 residues. Between the trimmed V and J ends, which lost 5 bases and 6 bases, there was a span of 13 bases. For the CDR3, the DNA is TGTGCCAGCAGTGGGACTGAAAGTCCCGGGGAGCTGTTTTTT. This sequence encodes CASSGTESPGELFF.

The V and J genes are TRBV11-1 and TRBJ2-1; TRBD1 aligns across 10 bases. This CDR3 comprises 12 residues. J gave up 8 bases and V 7 bases, and 2 bases lay outside the gene matches. Germline V CDR1 and CDR2: SGHAT, FQDESV (reference sequence). CDR3 in amino acids: CASMGTGDEQFF. DNA of the CDR3: TGTGCCAGCATGGGGACAGGGGATGAGCAGTTCTTC.

This chain connects TRBV9 to TRBJ2-6, with D possibly being TRBD2 (6 bases). CDR1 and CDR2 (germline): SGDLS, YYNGEE. The ends were cut back, 0 bases at V and 3 bases at J, with 10 bases in the middle. The CDR3 length is 16 residues. The CDR3 region has the DNA TGTGCCAGCAGCGTAGCTACGGGAGATGGGGCCAACGTCCTGACTTTC. It is translated as CASSVATGDGANVLTF. The entire variable domain, with the rest obtained from reference TRBV9 and TRBJ2-6, is as follows: DSGVTQTPKHLITATGQRVTLRCSPRSGDLSVYWYQQSLDQGLQFLIQYYNGEERAKGNILERFSAQQFPDLHSELNLSSLELGDSALYFCASSVATGDGANVLTFGAGSRLTVL.

The chain uses TRBV6-5 and TRBJ2-1; 9 bases agree with TRBD2. Germline loops: CDR1 MNHEY, CDR2 SVGAGI. J was trimmed by 4 bases and V by 2 bases; bases with no gene match: 3. The CDR3 has 15 residues. DNA for the CDR3: TGTGCCAGCAGTTACGCTAGCGGGATTTACAATGAGCAGTTCTTC. This encodes CASSYASGIYNEQFF.

A few counts support this clone. The J gene is TRBJ1-2, the V gene TRBV10-3; the match to TRBD1 covers 8 bases. Trimming at V came to 6 bases and at J to 8 bases, leaving 5 bases not matched to a gene. Germline V gene lookup returns CDR1 ENHRY and CDR2 SYGVKD. This CDR3 comprises 12 residues. The CDR3 sequence is CAISPDRDGYTF. The CDR3 DNA reads as TGTGCCATCAGCCCGGACAGGGACGGCTACACCTTC.

This clone appeared once. The chain joins TRBV7-9 to TRBJ2-1, with a tentative D call TRBD1 (6 bases). Germline CDR1 reads SEHNR; CDR2 reads FQNEAQ (reference sequence). CDR3 length: 18 residues. Trimming stripped 1 base from V and 0 bases from J, with 16 bases between. In DNA, the CDR3 is TGTGCCAGCAGCTTAGTTCGAGGGACACCGAGCTCCTACAATGAGCAGTTCTTC. This translates into CASSLVRGTPSSYNEQFF. Together with reference TRBV7-9 and TRBJ2-1, the CDR3 gives the full variable domain: DTGVSQNPRHKITKRGQNVTFRCDPISEHNRLYWYRQTLGQGPEFLTYFQNEAQLEKSRLLSDRFSAERPKGSFSTLEIQRTEQGDSAMYLCASSLVRGTPSSYNEQFFGPGTRLTVL.

The V call is TRBV7-8, the J call TRBJ2-7; 9 bases match TRBD2. Germline V gives CDR1 SGHVS, CDR2 FQNEAQ. There are 14 residues in the CDR3. V lost 1 base and J lost 3; bases outside the gene matches: 1. CDR3 sequence: CASSLGRGGYEQYF. The CDR3 DNA is TGTGCCAGCAGCTTAGGGCGGGGGGGCTACGAGCAGTACTTC.

The V call is TRBV28, the J call TRBJ1-2; D ambiguous. The CDR3 covers 14 residues. CDR1 and CDR2 (germline): MDHEN, SYDVKM. V gave up 2 bases and J gave up 4 bases, with 11 bases separating them. CDR3 loop: CASSLTGWGYGYTF. The CDR3 coding sequence is TGTGCCAGCAGTTTAACGGGGTGGGGCTATGGCTACACCTTC.

The chain employs TRBV29-1 and TRBJ2-7; 12 nucleotides agree with TRBD2. CDR1 SQVTM and CDR2 ANQGSEA come from the germline V gene. This CDR3 has 14 amino acids. Losses at the gene ends were 7 bases for V and 3 bases for J; bases not matched to a gene: 7. DNA for the CDR3: TGCAGCGGGGGGACTAGCGGGCGAAGCTACGAGCAGTACTTC. Its protein product is CSGGTSGRSYEQYF.

This rearrangement joins TRBV2 to TRBJ1-2; 7 nucleotides line up with TRBD1. The CDR3 contains 14 residues. Germline trimming cut 6 bases from V and 1 base from J; bases unmatched to any gene: 5. Germline CDR1 is SNHLY and CDR2 is FYNNEI. CDR3 region: CASRGDSLNYGYTF. CDR3 nucleotides: TGTGCCAGCAGGGGGGACAGCCTTAACTATGGCTACACCTTC.

Note on this clone: The junction departs from germline at one end; a sequencing error may be responsible. The chain has TRBV7-7 and TRBJ1-1; 8 nucleotides match TRBD1. The CDR3 loop spans 12 amino acids. Per germline, CDR1 SSHAT and CDR2 FNYEAQ (reference sequence). Written as DNA, the CDR3 is TGTGCCTGCAGCGATGGACAGGGCCGGGCTTTCTTT. Residues: CACSDGQGRAFF.

The gene calls are TRBV7-2 and TRBJ2-5; D perhaps matches TRBD1 (6 bases). The ends were cut back, 5 bases at V and 5 bases at J, with 15 bases in the middle. This CDR3 contains 14 residues. Germline V gene lookup returns CDR1 SGHTA and CDR2 FQGNSA. CDR3 nucleotides: TGTGCCAGCAGCGGACATAGGGGGTCGGAGACCCAGTACTTC. Protein product: CASSGHRGSETQYF. Full variable domain (remainder filled in from reference TRBV7-2 and TRBJ2-5): GAGVSQSPSNKVTEKGKDVELRCDPISGHTALYWYRQSLGQGLEFLIYFQGNSAPDKSGLPSDRFSAERTGGSVSTLTIQRTQQEDSAVYLCASSGHRGSETQYFGPGTRLLVL.

The rearrangement uses TRBV7-2 and TRBJ2-4, with TRBD1 as a possible D gene (5 bases). The CDR3 totals 15 residues. Trimming shortened V by 5 bases and J by 8 bases, and 19 bases separated the two germline ends. Germline lookup yields CDR1 SGHTA and CDR2 FQGNSA. The CDR3 DNA reads as TGTGCCAGCAGCCCCGAGGCAGGGCGGCGGTACATTCAGTACTTC. It translates to CASSPEAGRRYIQYF.